Here is one T cell receptor beta chain with its context. Using immunoSEQ multiplex PCR, the repertoire was profiled, and TCRdb retains in-frame clones only, with some absent. Counted here are fewer than 65,000 clones, about nine tenths occurring once; the ten biggest clones make up over 1%. V was pared by 9 bases and J by 8 bases, with 5 bases of the junction left unmatched. This CDR3 comprises 12 residues. Germline-derived CDR1 and CDR2 are MDHEN and SYDVKM. These data come from a study of OX40 agonist ivuxolimab in advanced cancers. This TCR was recovered from an adult with an advanced solid tumor such as melanoma, head and neck, liver or kidney cancer. The V gene is TRBV28, the J gene TRBJ1-4, with 8 bases lining up with TRBD1. The sample in question was CD4+ or CD8+ T cells sorted from blood, obtained in a trial of the OX40 agonist ivuxolimab. The CDR3 loop reads CASGQGEEKLFF. In DNA form, the CDR3 reads TGTGCCAGTGGACAGGGCGAAGAAAAACTGTTTTTT.